This record looks at one TCR beta chain sequence and its context. Antigen unknown. The data belong to a study of PD-1 blockade in classical Hodgkin lymphoma. Looked up from germline, CDR1 is MNHEY and CDR2 is SMNVEV (reference sequence). V lost 2 bases and J lost 3, with 8 bases in between. There are 13 residues in the CDR3. There was relapse after autologous stem cell transplantation in every patient, and there was variation in brentuximab vedotin exposure. The protocol was immunoSEQ multiplex PCR, while the TCRdb copy is restricted to in-frame clones and leaves out a portion. The sample carries under 20,000 clones, more than 75% recorded once. Study-level findings and limits: In CD4+ cells, TCR diversity went up significantly by C4D1, but in CD8+ cells it did not.

The TCR originated in a human donor with classical Hodgkin lymphoma. Sequencing was performed on peripheral blood mononuclear cells (PBMCs), taken before the second cycle of nivolumab. The chain combines TRBV27 with TRBJ2-7, with D perhaps given as TRBD1 or TRBD2 (6 bases each). CDR3 nucleotides: TGTGCCAGCAGTTTAGGAGGGGGCTACGAGCAGTACTTC. Protein sequence: CASSLGGGYEQYF.